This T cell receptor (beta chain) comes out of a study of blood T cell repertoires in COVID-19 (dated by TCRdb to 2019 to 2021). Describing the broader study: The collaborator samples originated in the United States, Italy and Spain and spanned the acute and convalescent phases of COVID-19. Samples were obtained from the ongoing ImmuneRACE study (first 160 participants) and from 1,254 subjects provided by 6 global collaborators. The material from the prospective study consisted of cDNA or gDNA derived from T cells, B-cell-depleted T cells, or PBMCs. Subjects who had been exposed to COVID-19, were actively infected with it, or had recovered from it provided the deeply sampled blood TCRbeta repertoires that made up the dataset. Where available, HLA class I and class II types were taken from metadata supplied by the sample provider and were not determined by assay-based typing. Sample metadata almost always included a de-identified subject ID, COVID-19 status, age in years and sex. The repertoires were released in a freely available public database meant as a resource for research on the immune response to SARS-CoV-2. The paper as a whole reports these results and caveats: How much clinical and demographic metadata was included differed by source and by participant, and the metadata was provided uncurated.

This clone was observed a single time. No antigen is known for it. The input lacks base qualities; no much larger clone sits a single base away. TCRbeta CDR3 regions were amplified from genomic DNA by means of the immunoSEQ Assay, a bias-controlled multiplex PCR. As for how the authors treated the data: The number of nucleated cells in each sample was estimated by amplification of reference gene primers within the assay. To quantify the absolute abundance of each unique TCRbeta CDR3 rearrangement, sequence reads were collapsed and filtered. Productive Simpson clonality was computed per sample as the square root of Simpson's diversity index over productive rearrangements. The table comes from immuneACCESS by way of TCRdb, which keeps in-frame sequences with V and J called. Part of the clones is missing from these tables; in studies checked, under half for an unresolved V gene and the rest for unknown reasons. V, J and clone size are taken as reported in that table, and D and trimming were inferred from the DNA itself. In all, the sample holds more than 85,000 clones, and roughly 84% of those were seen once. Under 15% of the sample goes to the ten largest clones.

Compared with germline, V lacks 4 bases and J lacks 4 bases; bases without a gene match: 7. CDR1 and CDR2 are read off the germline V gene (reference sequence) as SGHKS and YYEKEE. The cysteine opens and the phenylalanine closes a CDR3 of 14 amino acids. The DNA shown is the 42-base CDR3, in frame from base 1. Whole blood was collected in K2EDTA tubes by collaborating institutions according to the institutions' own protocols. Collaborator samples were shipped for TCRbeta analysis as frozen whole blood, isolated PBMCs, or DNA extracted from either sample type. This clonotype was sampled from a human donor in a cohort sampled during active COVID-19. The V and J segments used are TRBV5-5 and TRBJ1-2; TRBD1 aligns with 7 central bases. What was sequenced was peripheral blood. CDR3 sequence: CASSPGKGAYGYTF. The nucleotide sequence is TGTGCCAGCAGCCCTGGCAAGGGGGCCTATGGCTACACCTTC.